The 27 T cell receptor beta chains below were found in one sample sequenced in a study of identical twins' blood T cells. TCRdb re-derived calls from the 5' RACE reads in MiXCR, one entry per CDR3 protein. The profile shows roughly 340,000 distinct CDR3 sequences, over 25% of them singletons. The specimen sequenced was PBMCs. The receptors were gathered from a woman aged 18-55 years in good health.

This clonotype was seen many times. The chain uses TRBV13 and TRBJ2-3; 7 bases match TRBD1. V gave up 4 bases and J gave up 4 bases; unmatched junction bases: 5. The germline V gene encodes CDR1 PRHDT and CDR2 FYEKMQ (reference sequence). This CDR3 contains 14 residues. CDR3 sequence (DNA): TGTGCCAGCAGCTCTCGACAGGGATCAGATACGCAGTATTTT. Its translation: CASSSRQGSDTQYF.

This clonotype was counted at least ten times. V and J are TRBV4-1 and TRBJ1-5; no reliable D call. Looked up from germline, CDR1 is MGHRA and CDR2 is YSYEKL. CDR3 length equals 13 residues. V was trimmed by 6 bases and J by 6 bases, leaving 12 bases between them. The CDR3: CASSRSEIQPQHF. CDR3 nucleotide sequence: TGCGCCAGCAGTCGATCCGAGATTCAGCCCCAGCATTTT.

Comment on this clonotype: Germline and junction disagree at one end, which may indicate a read error. The rearrangement joins TRBV6-2 or TRBV6-3 to TRBJ1-1; TRBD1 is a possible D gene (5 bases). The CDR3 runs to 16 residues. Germline V CDR1 and CDR2: MNHEY, SVGEGT. The CDR3 nucleotides are TGTGCCTGCAGTTACGGGTCTCCCCTAGGGGACACTGAAGCTTTCTTT. Translating it yields CACSYGSPLGDTEAFF.

The chain links TRBV10-3 to TRBJ2-2; tentative D call: TRBD2 (5 bases). V was pared by 10 bases and J by 7 bases, with 16 bases between. The CDR3 length is 13 residues. CDR1 is ENHRY and CDR2 is SYGVKD in the germline V gene. The CDR3 DNA follows: TGTGCCACTACGACTAACACTGGCGGGGAGCTGTTTTTT. Encoded protein: CATTTNTGGELFF.

This clonotype was observed a few times. The rearrangement joins TRBV5-1 to TRBJ1-1; 8 nucleotides align to TRBD1. Germline V gene data show CDR1 as SGHRS and CDR2 as YFSETQ. V shed 6 bases, J shed 5 bases, and the junction held 9 bases outside the gene matches. The CDR3 length is 14 residues. CDR3 DNA: TGCGCCAGCATCGAAAATACAGGGGGAACTGAAGCTTTCTTT. Translation: CASIENTGGTEAFF.

The gene calls are TRBV7-2 and TRBJ1-1, with 7 bases that match TRBD1. This CDR3 has 13 residues. Germline trimming cut 2 bases from V and 6 bases from J; bases unmatched to any gene: 3. Germline CDR1 and CDR2: SGHTA and FQGNSA. In DNA form, the CDR3 reads TGTGCCAGCAGCTTAAGACAGGGCTCTGAAGCTTTCTTT. Translated: CASSLRQGSEAFF.

The rearrangement links TRBV7-9 to TRBJ2-1, with D hard to call. V lost 5 bases to trimming and J lost 8 bases, with 10 bases between them. The V gene's germline CDR1 is SEHNR and CDR2 FQNEAQ (reference sequence). This CDR3 is built from 12 residues. CDR3 in DNA: TGTGCCAGCAGCCAAGGCCGAGATGAGCAGTTCTTC. It is translated as CASSQGRDEQFF. Full variable domain (outside the CDR3, taken from reference TRBV7-9 and TRBJ2-1): DTGVSQNPRHKITKRGQNVTFRCDPISEHNRLYWYRQTLGQGPEFLTYFQNEAQLEKSRLLSDRFSAERPKGSFSTLEIQRTEQGDSAMYLCASSQGRDEQFFGPGTRLTVL.

The rearrangement links TRBV19 to TRBJ1-5; D remains ambiguous. This CDR3 is built from 16 residues. Germline V CDR1 and CDR2: LNHDA, SQIVND (reference sequence). V lost 5 bases to trimming and J lost 4 bases, with 18 bases between them. CDR3 loop: CASSGDPGRRNQPQHF. Here the CDR3 DNA reads TGTGCCAGTAGTGGAGACCCTGGACGGAGAAATCAGCCCCAGCATTTT.

This chain connects TRBV7-9 to TRBJ2-2; no clear D gene. The CDR3 length is 14 residues. V lost 2 bases, J lost 1 base, and 5 bases lay in between. Germline loops: CDR1 SEHNR, CDR2 FQNEAQ (reference sequence). DNA of the CDR3: TGTGCCAGCAGCTTAAGCTGGAACACCGGGGAGCTGTTTTTT. Translation: CASSLSWNTGELFF. Combining the CDR3 with reference TRBV7-9 and TRBJ2-2 gives the whole variable domain DTGVSQNPRHKITKRGQNVTFRCDPISEHNRLYWYRQTLGQGPEFLTYFQNEAQLEKSRLLSDRFSAERPKGSFSTLEIQRTEQGDSAMYLCASSLSWNTGELFFGEGSRLTVL.

The table lists this clonotype with a few counts. The V call is TRBV2, the J call TRBJ1-6; D unclear. Germline V gives CDR1 SNHLY, CDR2 FYNNEI. This CDR3 has 13 residues. V gave up 6 bases and J gave up 9 bases, with 12 bases separating them. Written as DNA, the CDR3 is TGTGCCAGCAGCGATGACATAGCTTCACCCCTCCACTTT. This gives the protein CASSDDIASPLHF.

Ten or more counts support this clonotype. The chain couples TRBV5-1 to TRBJ1-2, with a possible D match to TRBD1 (5 bases). Deletions cut 3 bases from V and 5 bases from J, with 11 bases between. CDR1 is SGHRS and CDR2 is YFSETQ in the germline V gene. This CDR3 comprises 13 residues. This CDR3 is CASSYDSNYGYTF. The CDR3 nucleotides read TGCGCCAGCAGCTATGACAGTAATTATGGCTACACCTTC.

The chain recombines TRBV12-3 or TRBV12-4 with TRBJ1-1; a weak D match, TRBD1 (5 bases). The CDR3 runs to 11 residues. V was shortened by 7 bases and J by 10 bases, with 13 bases between the two germline ends. DNA for the CDR3: TGTGCCAGCACCATGGGGGGGGGAGCTTTCTTT. Translating it yields CASTMGGGAFF.

The chain recombines TRBV4-3 with TRBJ2-1; D is possibly TRBD2 (6 bases). The germline CDR1 and CDR2 sequences are LGHNA and YSLEER. CDR3 length: 14 amino acids. The germline V and J ends were trimmed by 3 bases and 2 bases, with 8 bases remaining between them. For the CDR3, the DNA is TGCGCCAGCAGCCACCGGGAGACCTACAATGAGCAGTTCTTC. It yields the protein CASSHRETYNEQFF.

This chain joins TRBV20-1 and TRBJ1-4; 7 bases match TRBD1. The CDR3 consists of 14 residues. Germline trimming cut 5 bases from V and 3 bases from J; bases unmatched to any gene: 6. The V gene's germline CDR1 is DFQATT and CDR2 SNEGSKA (reference sequence). The CDR3 DNA is TGCAGTGCTTCTCAGGACAGGTCTAATGAAAAACTGTTTTTT. Translated, it gives CSASQDRSNEKLFF.

In its sample, this clonotype was seen many times. The CDR3 sequence is CSARVPGQGVNEQFF. DNA for the CDR3: TGCAGTGCCCGAGTCCCCGGACAGGGAGTCAATGAGCAGTTCTTC. This chain joins TRBV20-1 and TRBJ2-1; TRBD1 aligns across 8 bases. V dropped 6 bases and J dropped 6; count of bases not matched to a gene: 13. This CDR3 contains 15 residues. Germline CDR1 reads DFQATT; CDR2 reads SNEGSKA (reference sequence).

The J gene is TRBJ2-3, the V gene TRBV7-2, with 9 bases matching TRBD2. Germline CDR1 SGHTA, CDR2 FQGNSA. This CDR3 comprises 16 residues. V dropped 3 bases and J dropped 2; count of bases not matched to a gene: 6. For the CDR3, the DNA is TGTGCCAGCAGCTTCGGGGCGGGAGGGTTCACAGATACGCAGTATTTT. It specifies CASSFGAGGFTDTQYF.

This chain links TRBV29-1 with TRBJ2-1; TRBD2 matches at 7 bases. CDR1 SQVTM and CDR2 ANQGSEA come from the germline V gene. The ends lost 7 bases at V and 0 bases at J; junction bases unmatched: 6. The CDR3 loop spans 14 amino acids. The CDR3 loop reads CSAPGGSSYNEQFF. In nucleotides, the CDR3 is TGCAGCGCCCCGGGCGGGAGCTCCTACAATGAGCAGTTCTTC.

The chain joins TRBV20-1 to TRBJ1-2, with D unclear. The CDR3 consists of 13 residues. Trimming pared 4 bases from V and 2 bases from J, leaving 11 bases between. Germline loops: CDR1 DFQATT, CDR2 SNEGSKA (reference sequence). The CDR3 DNA reads as TGCAGTGCTAAGAGCCTTAAAAACTATGGCTACACCTTC. It is translated as CSAKSLKNYGYTF.

This clonotype was counted many times. This rearrangement joins TRBV11-2 to TRBJ2-1; 9 bases line up with TRBD2. The V gene end was trimmed by 5 bases and the J gene end by 4 bases; junction bases not matched to a gene: 15. The germline CDR1 and CDR2 sequences are SGHAT and FQNNGV. The CDR3 length is 18 residues. Here the CDR3 reads CASSLNPLSGGIYNEQFF. CDR3 nucleotides: TGTGCCAGCAGCCTAAACCCCCTTAGCGGGGGCATTTACAATGAGCAGTTCTTC.

This clonotype was counted only a few times. V usage is TRBV2 and J usage is TRBJ2-3, with D tentatively TRBD1 or TRBD2 (5 bases each). This CDR3 is built from 15 residues. V lost 0 bases and J lost 5, with 12 bases in between. Per germline, CDR1 SNHLY and CDR2 FYNNEI. CDR3 sequence (DNA): TGTGCCAGCAGTGAAGCGCCCGGGGCGGGAGATACGCAGTATTTT. Amino acids: CASSEAPGAGDTQYF.

This clonotype was picked up a small number of times. This chain joins TRBV20-1 and TRBJ2-1; D is ambiguous. V was clipped by 6 bases and J by 6 bases, with 12 bases between them. Germline values: CDR1 DFQATT, CDR2 SNEGSKA (reference sequence). CDR3 size: 12 residues. The CDR3 protein is CSASSPGNEQFF. The CDR3 DNA reads TGCAGTGCGTCCTCACCCGGCAATGAGCAGTTCTTC.

Turning to this clonotype: Given a much more abundant clone one base away, this may be a read error. V and J are TRBV29-1 and TRBJ1-3; 8 nucleotides match TRBD1. After removal of 5 bases from V and 2 bases from J, the junction contained 11 bases not matched to a gene. Germline CDR1 SQVTM, CDR2 ANQGSEA. The CDR3 spans 16 residues. The CDR3 bases are TGCAGCGTTCCCACACAGGGGGAATGGACTGGAAACACCATATATTTT. Amino acids: CSVPTQGEWTGNTIYF. The full variable domain, with the rest looked up from reference TRBV29-1 and TRBJ1-3, is SAVISQKPSRDICQRGTSLTIQCQVDSQVTMMFWYRQQPGQSLTLIATANQGSEATYESGFVIDKFPISRPNLTFSTLTVSNMSPEDSSIYLCSVPTQGEWTGNTIYFGEGSWLTVV.

The chain employs TRBV10-1 and TRBJ2-1, with D possibly being TRBD1 (6 bases). V lost 6 bases to trimming and J lost 8 bases, with 20 bases between them. Germline CDR1 WNHNN, CDR2 SYGVQD (reference sequence). CDR3 size: 15 residues. CDR3 protein: CASSPSREGVDEQFF. The CDR3 coding sequence is TGCGCCAGCAGCCCAAGCCGTGAGGGGGTGGATGAGCAGTTCTTC.

The rearrangement links TRBV20-1 to TRBJ1-1, with D maybe TRBD1 (6 bases). Germline assignment: CDR1 DFQATT and CDR2 SNEGSKA (reference sequence). V was trimmed by 1 base and J by 11 bases, leaving 17 bases between them. The CDR3 runs 13 residues. CDR3 region: CSARGQEAVWAFF. In DNA form, the CDR3 reads TGCAGTGCTAGAGGACAGGAGGCGGTTTGGGCTTTCTTT.

This clonotype was counted between two and nine times. The V and J genes are TRBV5-1 and TRBJ2-1; the match to TRBD2 covers 8 bases. This CDR3 is built from 11 residues. V lost 2 bases and J lost 14; bases outside the gene matches: 3. Germline V gives CDR1 SGHRS, CDR2 YFSETQ. The CDR3 DNA is TGCGCCAGCAGCTTCCGGACTAGCAAGTTCTTC. Translation gives CASSFRTSKFF.

Details on this clonotype: One end of the junction fails to match germline, which may point to a read error. V usage is TRBV18 and J usage is TRBJ1-4; D call uncertain. CDR1 KGHSH and CDR2 LQKENI come from the germline V gene. This CDR3 region has 15 residues. The CDR3 region has the DNA TGTGCCAGCTCATCCTCATTGGGCGGGAGTGAAAAACCGTTTTTT. Translated, it gives CASSSSLGGSEKPFF. Variable domain in full (rest from reference TRBV18 and TRBJ1-4): NAGVMQNPRHLVRRRGQEARLRCSPMKGHSHVYWYRQLPEEGLKFMVYLQKENIIDESGMPKERFSAEFPKEGPSILRIQQVVRGDSAAYFCASSSSLGGSEKPFFGSGTQLSVL.

J is TRBJ1-2 and V is TRBV5-6; D uncertain. Germline V gene lookup returns CDR1 SGHDT and CDR2 YYEEEE. CDR3 size: 14 residues. Trimming took off 7 bases at V and 8 bases at J, with 21 bases between the two ends. The CDR3 protein is CASRGERFGRGYTF. The CDR3 nucleotides are TGTGCCAGCCGCGGGGAACGGTTTGGACGGGGCTACACCTTC.